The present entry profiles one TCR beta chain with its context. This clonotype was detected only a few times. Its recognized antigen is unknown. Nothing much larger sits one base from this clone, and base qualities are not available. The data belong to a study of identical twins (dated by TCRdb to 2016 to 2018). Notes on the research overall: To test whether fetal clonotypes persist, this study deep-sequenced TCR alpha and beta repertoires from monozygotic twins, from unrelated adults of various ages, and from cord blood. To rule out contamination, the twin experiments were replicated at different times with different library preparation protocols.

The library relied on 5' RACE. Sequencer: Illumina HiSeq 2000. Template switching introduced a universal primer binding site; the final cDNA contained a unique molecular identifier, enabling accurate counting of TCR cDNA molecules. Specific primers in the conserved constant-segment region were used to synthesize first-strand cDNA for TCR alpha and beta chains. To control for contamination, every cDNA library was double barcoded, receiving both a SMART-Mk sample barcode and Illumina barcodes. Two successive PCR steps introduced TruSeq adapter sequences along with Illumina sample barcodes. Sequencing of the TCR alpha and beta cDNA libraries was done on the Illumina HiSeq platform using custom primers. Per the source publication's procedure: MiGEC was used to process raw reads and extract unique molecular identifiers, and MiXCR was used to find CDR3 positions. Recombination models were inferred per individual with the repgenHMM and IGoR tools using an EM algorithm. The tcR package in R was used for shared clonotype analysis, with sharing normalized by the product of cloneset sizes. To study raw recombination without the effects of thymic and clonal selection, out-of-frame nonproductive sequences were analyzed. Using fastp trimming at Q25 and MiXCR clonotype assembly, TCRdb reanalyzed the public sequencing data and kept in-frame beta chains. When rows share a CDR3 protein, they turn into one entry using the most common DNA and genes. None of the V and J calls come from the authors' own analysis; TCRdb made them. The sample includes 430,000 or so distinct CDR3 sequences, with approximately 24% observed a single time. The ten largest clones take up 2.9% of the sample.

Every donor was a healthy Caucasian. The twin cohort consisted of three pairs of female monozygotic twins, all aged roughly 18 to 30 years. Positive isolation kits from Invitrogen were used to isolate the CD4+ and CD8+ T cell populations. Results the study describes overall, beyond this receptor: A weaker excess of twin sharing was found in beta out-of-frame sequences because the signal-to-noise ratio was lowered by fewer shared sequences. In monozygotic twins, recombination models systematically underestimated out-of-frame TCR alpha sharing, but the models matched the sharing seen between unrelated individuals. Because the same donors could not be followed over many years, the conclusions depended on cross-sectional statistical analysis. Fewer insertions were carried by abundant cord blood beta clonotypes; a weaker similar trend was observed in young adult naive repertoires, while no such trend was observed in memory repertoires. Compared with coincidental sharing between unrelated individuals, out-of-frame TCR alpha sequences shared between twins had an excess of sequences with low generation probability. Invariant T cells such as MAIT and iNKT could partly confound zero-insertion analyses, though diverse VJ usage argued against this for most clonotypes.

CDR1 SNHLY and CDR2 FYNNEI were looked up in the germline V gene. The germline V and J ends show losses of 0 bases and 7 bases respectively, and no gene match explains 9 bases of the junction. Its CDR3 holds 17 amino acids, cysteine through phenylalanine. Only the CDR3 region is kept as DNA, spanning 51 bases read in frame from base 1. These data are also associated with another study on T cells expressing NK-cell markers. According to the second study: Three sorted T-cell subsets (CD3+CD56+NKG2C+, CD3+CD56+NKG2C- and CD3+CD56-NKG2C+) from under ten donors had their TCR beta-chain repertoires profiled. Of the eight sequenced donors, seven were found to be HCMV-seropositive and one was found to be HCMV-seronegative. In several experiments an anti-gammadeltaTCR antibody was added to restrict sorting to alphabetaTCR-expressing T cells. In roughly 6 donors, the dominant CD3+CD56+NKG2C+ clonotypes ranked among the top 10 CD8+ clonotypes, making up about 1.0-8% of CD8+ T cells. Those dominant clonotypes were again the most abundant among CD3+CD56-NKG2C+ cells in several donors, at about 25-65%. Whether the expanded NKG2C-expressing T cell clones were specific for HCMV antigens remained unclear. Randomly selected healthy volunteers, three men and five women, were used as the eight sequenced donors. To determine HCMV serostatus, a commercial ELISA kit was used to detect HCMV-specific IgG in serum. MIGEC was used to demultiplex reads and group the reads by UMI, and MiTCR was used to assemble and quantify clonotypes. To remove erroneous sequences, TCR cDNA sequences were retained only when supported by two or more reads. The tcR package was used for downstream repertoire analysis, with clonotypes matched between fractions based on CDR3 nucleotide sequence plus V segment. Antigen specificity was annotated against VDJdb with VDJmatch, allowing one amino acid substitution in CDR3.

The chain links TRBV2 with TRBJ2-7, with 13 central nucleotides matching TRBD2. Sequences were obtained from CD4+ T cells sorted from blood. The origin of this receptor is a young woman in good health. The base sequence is TGTGCCAGCAGTGAAGCGGAACTAGCGGGAGGGCTCGGGGAGCAGTACTTC. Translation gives CASSEAELAGGLGEQYF.